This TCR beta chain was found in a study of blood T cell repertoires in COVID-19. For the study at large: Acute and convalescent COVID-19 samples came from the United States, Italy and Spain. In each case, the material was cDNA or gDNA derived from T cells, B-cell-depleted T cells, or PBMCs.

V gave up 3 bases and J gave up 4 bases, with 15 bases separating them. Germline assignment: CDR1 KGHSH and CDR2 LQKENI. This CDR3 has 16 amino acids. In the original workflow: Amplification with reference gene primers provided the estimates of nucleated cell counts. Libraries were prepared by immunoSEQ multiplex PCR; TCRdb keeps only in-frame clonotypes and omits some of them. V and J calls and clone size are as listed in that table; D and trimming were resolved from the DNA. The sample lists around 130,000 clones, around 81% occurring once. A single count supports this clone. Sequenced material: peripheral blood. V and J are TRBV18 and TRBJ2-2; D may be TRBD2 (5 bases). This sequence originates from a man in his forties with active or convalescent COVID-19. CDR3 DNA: TGTGCCAGCTCACCGCCGACGGGGTTTGGCACCGGGGAGCTGTTTTTT. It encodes CASSPPTGFGTGELFF.